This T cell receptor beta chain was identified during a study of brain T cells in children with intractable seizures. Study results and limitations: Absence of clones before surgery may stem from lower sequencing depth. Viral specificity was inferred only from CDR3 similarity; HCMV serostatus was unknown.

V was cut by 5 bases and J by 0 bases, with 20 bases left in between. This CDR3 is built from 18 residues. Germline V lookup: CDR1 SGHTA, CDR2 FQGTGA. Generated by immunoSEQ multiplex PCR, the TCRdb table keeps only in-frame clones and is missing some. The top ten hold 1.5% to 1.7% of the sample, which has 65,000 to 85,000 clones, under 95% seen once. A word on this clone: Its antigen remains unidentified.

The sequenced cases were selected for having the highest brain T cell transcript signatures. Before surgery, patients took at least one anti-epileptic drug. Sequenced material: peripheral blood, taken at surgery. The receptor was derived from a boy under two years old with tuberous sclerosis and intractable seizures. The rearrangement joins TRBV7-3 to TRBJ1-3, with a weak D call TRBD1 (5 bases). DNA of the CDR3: TGTGCCAGCAGCCACAGTACGACTGGGGCAACCTCTGGAAACACCATATATTTT. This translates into CASSHSTTGATSGNTIYF. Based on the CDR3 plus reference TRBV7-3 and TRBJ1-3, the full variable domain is GAGVSQTPSNKVTEKGKYVELRCDPISGHTALYWYRQSLGQGPEFLIYFQGTGAADDSGLPNDRFFAVRPEGSVSTLKIQRTERGDSAVYLCASSHSTTGATSGNTIYFGEGSWLTVV.